This T cell receptor (beta chain) was sequenced in a study of T cells in Graves' hyperthyroidism and ophthalmopathy. Using RNA transcripts as the source, TCR beta CDR3 regions were amplified. The TCR CDR3 first-round RT-PCR relied on the HTBI primer set. TCRdb ran MiXCR on the multiplex PCR reads and lists one entry per CDR3 protein. This sample has about 510,000 distinct CDR3 sequences, with around 13% found just once. This clonotype was detected ten times or more. From germline, CDR1 is MDHEN and CDR2 SYDVKM. CDR3 length: 14 amino acids. Trimming removed 6 bases from V and 5 bases from J, with 16 bases in between.

The sequencing input was blood. This clonotype originated in a woman in her 40s with Graves' hyperthyroidism. The chain uses TRBV28 and TRBJ2-5; the D gene is possibly TRBD2 (6 bases). The CDR3 coding sequence is TGTGCCAGCAGCCCCGGAGGGGCGCGGGAGACCCAGTACTTC. This encodes CASSPGGARETQYF.